The present entry profiles one T cell receptor beta chain with its context. The antigen remains undetermined. The CDR3 is 15 amino acids. Germline CDR1 SGHRS, CDR2 YFSETQ. Trimming removed 4 bases from V and 4 bases from J; junction bases left unmatched: 8. Treatment in this sample: oral pan-JAK inhibitor, 5-10 mg twice daily. The entry originates in a study of CD8+ T cells in alopecia areata. In the study overall: Affected scalp percentage set treated patients' severity scores.

Study-wide findings and caveats: Scalp clonality and expanded CD8+ clones among the top 100 showed significant decreases with tofacitinib. Higher clonality than in normal scalp was seen in lesional scalp, especially alopecia totalis/universalis.

RNA extraction was followed by reverse transcription into cDNA, which acted as the sequencing template. Repertoires were generated with immunoSEQ multiplex PCR, while TCRdb's copy carries only in-frame clones and drops some. This sample has roughly 110,000 clones, with less than 70% found just once. The source was CD4+ T cells sorted from blood, collected at week 24, from a patient treated with tofacitinib. The receptor's source is a human donor with alopecia areata. The chain couples TRBV5-1 to TRBJ2-5; 9 bases are shared with TRBD2. CDR3 residues: CASSPRAGGGETQYF. As DNA, the CDR3 is TGCGCCAGCAGCCCCCGAGCGGGGGGTGGAGAGACCCAGTACTTC.